This passage covers 13 T cell receptor beta chains from one sample sequenced in a study of CD8 T cells in Susac syndrome. Reverse transcription of roughly 0.45 to 1 ug RNA was carried out with random hexamers. TCRdb independently ran MiXCR on the immunoSEQ multiplex PCR reads; one entry per CDR3 protein. Among 150,000 to 200,000 distinct CDR3 sequences listed, around 94% were seen once. Material for sequencing was CD4+ T cells from PBMCs. The receptor set was obtained from a human donor with multiple sclerosis.

V gene TRBV25-1 combines with J gene TRBJ1-1; D is ambiguous. Deletions cut 2 bases from V and 10 bases from J, with 11 bases between. This CDR3 is 12 amino acids long. The V gene's germline CDR1 is MGHDK and CDR2 SYGVNS. The CDR3 sequence is CASSELRLGAFF. CDR3 nucleotide sequence: TGTGCCAGCAGTGAACTCAGACTGGGAGCTTTCTTT.

The chain has TRBV4-3 and TRBJ1-2; D unclear. This CDR3 has 13 amino acids. Germline V lookup: CDR1 LGHNA, CDR2 YSLEER. V lost 3 bases and J 7 bases, leaving 12 bases between the germline ends. The CDR3 DNA sequence: TGCGCCAGCAGCCATCGAGGGATCCGTGGCTACACCTTC. It yields the protein CASSHRGIRGYTF.

This chain joins TRBV29-1 and TRBJ1-4; a possible D gene is TRBD1 (6 bases). V was clipped by 0 bases and J by 7 bases, with 12 bases between them. The CDR3 covers 14 residues. Germline CDR1 is SQVTM and CDR2 is ANQGSEA. CDR3 sequence reads: CSVEDGGGGEKLFF. As DNA, the CDR3 is TGCAGCGTTGAAGATGGGGGCGGGGGTGAAAAACTGTTTTTT. Variable domain in full (rest from reference TRBV29-1 and TRBJ1-4): SAVISQKPSRDICQRGTSLTIQCQVDSQVTMMFWYRQQPGQSLTLIATANQGSEATYESGFVIDKFPISRPNLTFSTLTVSNMSPEDSSIYLCSVEDGGGGEKLFFGSGTQLSVL.

This clonotype has only a few counts. V gene TRBV30 combines with J gene TRBJ2-7; D gene unclear. Trimming removed 1 base from V and 1 base from J, with 2 bases in between. Germline-derived CDR1 and CDR2 are GTSNPN and SVGIG (reference sequence). The CDR3 spans 11 residues. The DNA of the CDR3 is TGTGCCTGGAGTGGTTCCTACGAGCAGTACTTC. This translates into CAWSGSYEQYF.

The V gene is TRBV14, the J gene TRBJ2-3, with D unresolved. CDR1 is SGHDN, CDR2 FVKESK, per germline. The V gene lost 5 bases and the J gene lost 10 bases, with 10 bases spanning the gap. This CDR3 is 11 amino acids long. CDR3 loop: CASSYKYPQYF. In DNA, the CDR3 is TGTGCCAGCAGCTATAAGTACCCGCAGTATTTT.

The chain uses TRBV20-1 and TRBJ1-4; D ambiguous. V was shortened by 0 bases and J by 8 bases, with 19 bases between the two germline ends. The CDR3 runs to 16 residues. Germline V CDR1 and CDR2: DFQATT, SNEGSKA (reference sequence). The CDR3 DNA reads as TGCAGTGCTAGAGATCCTAAGGGTAGCCCCGGGGAAAAACTGTTTTTT. Residues: CSARDPKGSPGEKLFF.

This chain connects TRBV3-1 to TRBJ1-1, with 11 positions matching TRBD1. Germline V CDR1 and CDR2: LGHDT, YNNKEL (reference sequence). Trimming took 2 bases from V and 10 from J; bases not matched to a gene: 6. This CDR3 has 14 residues. CDR3 DNA: TGTGCCAGCAGCCAAACAACCGGGACAGGGGGAGCTTTCTTT. Its protein product is CASSQTTGTGGAFF. Full variable domain (missing parts from reference TRBV3-1 and TRBJ1-1): DTAVSQTPKYLVTQMGNDKSIKCEQNLGHDTMYWYKQDSKKFLKIMFSYNNKELIINETVPNRFSPKSPDKAHLNLHINSLELGDSAVYFCASSQTTGTGGAFFGQGTRLTVV.

The count of this clonotype is one. The chain joins TRBV4-1 to TRBJ2-7; 9 bases are a match to TRBD1. After removal of 3 bases from V and 7 bases from J, the junction contained 10 bases not matched to a gene. The CDR3 sequence is 15 residues long. The germline CDR1 and CDR2 sequences are MGHRA and YSYEKL. The CDR3 DNA is TGCGCCAGCAGCCACAGGACAGGGGAGAATCGGGAGCAGTACTTC. Its protein product is CASSHRTGENREQYF.

This clonotype occurred once. V and J are TRBV10-1 and TRBJ2-2; D unresolved. V was trimmed by 0 bases and J by 6 bases, leaving 8 bases between them. CDR1 is WNHNN, CDR2 SYGVQD, per germline (reference sequence). This CDR3 contains 14 residues. CDR3 nucleotide sequence: TGCGCCAGCAGTGAGTCTTCGTCGCCCGGGGAGCTGTTTTTT. It encodes CASSESSSPGELFF.

The chain couples TRBV28 to TRBJ1-3, with D possibly TRBD1 on 6 matching bases. CDR1 is MDHEN, CDR2 SYDVKM, per germline. This CDR3 spans 12 amino acids. Deletions cut 6 bases from V and 10 bases from J, with 13 bases between. The CDR3 nucleotides read TGTGCCAGCAGAGGGGGAGCGGGTACCATATATTTT. This codes for CASRGGAGTIYF.

V is TRBV30 and J is TRBJ2-5; possible D gene TRBD1, 6 bases. Between the trimmed V and J ends, which lost 0 bases and 3 bases, there was a span of 17 bases. The CDR3 has 16 amino acids. Germline V gene sequence: CDR1 GTSNPN, CDR2 SVGIG (reference sequence). CDR3 in amino acids: CAWSVQGSRLKETQYF. The CDR3 DNA reads TGTGCCTGGAGTGTACAGGGTAGCCGCCTAAAAGAGACCCAGTACTTC.

V usage is TRBV4-1 and J usage is TRBJ1-4; D not certain. This CDR3 is built from 17 residues. V lost 0 bases, J lost 0 bases, and 11 bases lay in between. Looked up from germline, CDR1 is MGHRA and CDR2 is YSYEKL. The CDR3 sequence is CASSQDRRGTTNEKLFF. The CDR3 DNA follows: TGCGCCAGCAGCCAAGACCGACGTGGGACAACTAATGAAAAACTGTTTTTT.

The CDR3 coding sequence is TGTGCCAGCAGTTCCCGGGACAGGGATGAAAAACTGTTTTTT. It encodes CASSSRDRDEKLFF. The chain joins TRBV6-5 to TRBJ1-4, with TRBD1 matching over 9 bases. The V and J ends lost 4 bases and 6 bases, in that order; junction bases with no gene match: 3. CDR1 is MNHEY and CDR2 is SVGAGI in the germline V gene. The CDR3 length is 14 residues.